This entry describes one T cell receptor beta chain. This specimen belongs to a study of blood T cells in healthy people across ages. This CDR3 has 14 amino acids. A J-beta primer mix and a sample-barcoded 5' primer were used in a second PCR of roughly 7 to 12 cycles. TCRdb itself ran the 5' RACE reads through MiXCR, one entry per CDR3 protein. The table shows 1.5 million to 2 million distinct CDR3 sequences, with 49% occurring only once. This chain uses TRBV21-1 with TRBJ2-3; the table's D call TRBD1 went unverified against the DNA. TRBV21-1 is recorded as a pseudogene. The sequenced sample was blood. The TCR originated in a woman aged 40 to 50 in good health. As DNA, the CDR3 is TGTGCCAGCATTAGGGGGACTAGCACAGATACGCAGTATTTT. This translates into CASIRGTSTDTQYF.